This passage covers 20 T cell receptor beta chains from one sample sequenced in a study of T cells in tuberculosis. Sorting used thawed, overnight-rested PBMC stained with anti-CD3, a viability dye and GMM-loaded CD1B tetramer. The CD1B tetramers carried C32 glucose monomycolate purified from Rhodococcus equi. Sequencing used immunoSEQ multiplex PCR; TCRdb keeps in-frame clones, though not all of them. The sample lists 55,000 to 70,000 clones, about 86% seen once, with 9.5% to 15% in the top ten. Sample: CD1b-GMM tetramer-negative cells sorted from PBMCs. The origin of the receptors is an adult woman with latent tuberculosis.

This clone was seen only once. CDR3 nucleotides: TGTGCCAGCAGTTCCCTGAACAGGGGGCAAAGCAATCAGCCCCAGCATTTT. It codes for CASSSLNRGQSNQPQHF. J is TRBJ1-5 and V is TRBV27, with 9 bases matching TRBD1. The CDR3 is made up of 17 amino acids. The germline V gene encodes CDR1 MNHEY and CDR2 SMNVEV (reference sequence). Trimming at V came to 4 bases and at J to 1 base, leaving 8 bases not matched to a gene.

This chain links TRBV5-1 with TRBJ1-1, with D unresolved. V lost 3 bases, J lost 1 base, and 10 bases lay in between. Germline V CDR1 and CDR2: SGHRS, YFSETQ. This CDR3 is 14 amino acids long. CDR3 protein: CASSSKVANTEAFF. CDR3 coding DNA: TGCGCCAGCAGCTCAAAAGTAGCGAACACTGAAGCTTTCTTT.

This chain uses TRBV14 with TRBJ2-7; 10 bases map to TRBD2. The CDR3 contains 14 residues. Trimming took 1 base from V and 6 from J; bases not matched to a gene: 3. Germline V gene lookup returns CDR1 SGHDN and CDR2 FVKESK. This CDR3 reads CASSQAAGGVEQYF. The CDR3 DNA is TGTGCCAGCAGCCAAGCAGCGGGAGGGGTCGAGCAGTACTTC.

The chain carries TRBV21-1 and TRBJ2-7; whether TRBD1, the table's D call, matches the DNA was not checked. TRBV21-1 is designated a pseudogene. The CDR3 extends over 16 amino acids. The CDR3 DNA follows: TGTGCCAGCCCCAGGGACAGGGGGCATCTTCACTACGAGCAGTACTTC. It translates to CASPRDRGHLHYEQYF.

The chain uses TRBV19 and TRBJ2-2, with D hard to call. Trimming removed 3 bases from V and 3 bases from J, with 11 bases in between. Germline values: CDR1 LNHDA, CDR2 SQIVND (reference sequence). The CDR3 runs to 15 residues. CDR3 nucleotide sequence: TGTGCCAGTAGTATCCAACCCGAGGACACCGGGGAGCTGTTTTTT. Translating it yields CASSIQPEDTGELFF.

This chain links TRBV6-1 with TRBJ2-5; 7 nucleotides line up with TRBD2. With V trimmed by 5 bases and J by 2 bases, 8 bases remained unmatched. This CDR3 has 15 amino acids. Germline loops: CDR1 MNHNS, CDR2 SASEGT. The CDR3 DNA is TGTGCCAGCAGTCTGATCCTAGCGGCTCAAGAGACCCAGTACTTC. Translating gives CASSLILAAQETQYF.

The chain is built from TRBV4-3 and TRBJ1-1; TRBD1 matches 8 bases. Trimming cost V 6 bases and J 2 bases; bases outside gene matches: 5. The CDR3 runs to 14 residues. Germline values: CDR1 LGHNA, CDR2 YSLEER. The CDR3 loop reads CASRWGQANTEAFF. The CDR3 nucleotides read TGCGCCAGCAGGTGGGGACAGGCAAACACTGAAGCTTTCTTT.

The chain recombines TRBV18 with TRBJ2-5; 8 nucleotides agree with TRBD2. Trimming cost V 6 bases and J 4 bases; bases outside gene matches: 10. Germline V gives CDR1 KGHSH, CDR2 LQKENI. The CDR3 runs to 15 residues. CDR3 in amino acids: CASSSYRGGPETQYF. The DNA of the CDR3 is TGTGCCAGCTCGTCGTATCGGGGGGGCCCAGAGACCCAGTACTTC.

This chain links TRBV27 with TRBJ2-1, with a weak D call TRBD2 (6 bases). V lost 2 bases to trimming and J lost 7 bases, with 6 bases between them. The germline CDR1 and CDR2 sequences are MNHEY and SMNVEV (reference sequence). This CDR3 has 12 residues. Written as DNA, the CDR3 is TGTGCCAGCAGTTTAGGAGGGAATGAGCAGTTCTTC. It specifies CASSLGGNEQFF.

The chain is built from TRBV28 and TRBJ2-5; D is perhaps TRBD1 (6 bases). V was shortened by 5 bases and J by 4 bases, with 14 bases between the two germline ends. Germline V lookup: CDR1 MDHEN, CDR2 SYDVKM. The CDR3 sequence is 14 residues long. CDR3 sequence: CASSQYTGSETQYF. CDR3 bases: TGTGCCAGCAGTCAATACACAGGGTCAGAGACCCAGTACTTC. The full variable domain, in which reference TRBV28 and TRBJ2-5 provide the parts outside the CDR3, is DVKVTQSSRYLVKRTGEKVFLECVQDMDHENMFWYRQDPGLGLRLIYFSYDVKMKEKGDIPEGYSVSREKKERFSLILESASTNQTSMYLCASSQYTGSETQYFGPGTRLLVL.

The CDR3 DNA follows: TGTGCTAGTGGTTTGACAGGCACGCGCCCCCACAATCAGCCCCAGCATTTT. It specifies CASGLTGTRPHNQPQHF. V gene TRBV12-5 combines with J gene TRBJ1-5, with a tentative D call TRBD1 (5 bases). The CDR3 length is 17 residues. Looked up from germline, CDR1 is LGHNT and CDR2 is FRNRAP. V lost 2 bases and J lost 3, with 17 bases in between.

The CDR3 region is CASSQGRHNYGYTF. For the CDR3, the DNA is TGCGCCAGCAGCCAGGGCAGACATAACTATGGCTACACCTTC. V and J are TRBV4-3 and TRBJ1-2; D not certain. The CDR3 spans 14 residues. Germline CDR1 LGHNA, CDR2 YSLEER. Deletions cut 3 bases from V and 1 base from J, with 9 bases between.

The rearrangement joins TRBV19 to TRBJ1-1; 7 bases are shared with TRBD1. Trimming cost V 3 bases and J 6 bases; bases outside gene matches: 13. The CDR3 spans 16 residues. Germline V gene lookup returns CDR1 LNHDA and CDR2 SQIVND (reference sequence). The CDR3 sequence is CASSIGRRQGGSEAFF. CDR3 nucleotide sequence: TGTGCCAGTAGTATTGGGAGGCGGCAGGGGGGCTCTGAAGCTTTCTTT.

The V gene is TRBV28, the J gene TRBJ2-5, with D tentatively TRBD2 (5 bases). Germline V gene sequence: CDR1 MDHEN, CDR2 SYDVKM. The length of the CDR3 is 14 residues. The V and J ends lost 6 bases and 4 bases respectively, with 15 bases between them. The CDR3 DNA follows: TGTGCCAGCAGACGAGGGTTTTCCGGAGAGACCCAGTACTTC. It specifies CASRRGFSGETQYF. Filled out from reference TRBV28 and TRBJ2-5, the complete variable domain reads DVKVTQSSRYLVKRTGEKVFLECVQDMDHENMFWYRQDPGLGLRLIYFSYDVKMKEKGDIPEGYSVSREKKERFSLILESASTNQTSMYLCASRRGFSGETQYFGPGTRLLVL.

The table lists this clone with a count of one. This chain connects TRBV6-5 to TRBJ2-7; D unresolved. V gave up 4 bases and J gave up 4 bases, with 11 bases separating them. Germline V gives CDR1 MNHEY, CDR2 SVGAGI. The CDR3 consists of 13 residues. Here the CDR3 DNA reads TGTGCCAGCAGTTGGTTCCTAGGTTACGAGCAGTACTTC. Amino acid sequence: CASSWFLGYEQYF.

The chain couples TRBV27 to TRBJ2-3; TRBD1 agrees at 7 bases. Unmatched junction bases numbered 6, after V lost 5 bases and J lost 7 bases. CDR1 and CDR2 (germline): MNHEY, SMNVEV (reference sequence). This CDR3 has 13 residues. The CDR3 sequence: CASSLNRGHTQYF. The CDR3 DNA reads as TGTGCCAGCAGTCTTAACAGGGGACATACGCAGTATTTT.

The chain carries TRBV19 and TRBJ2-7; 8 positions agree with TRBD1. CDR1 LNHDA and CDR2 SQIVND come from the germline V gene (reference sequence). Trimming at V came to 5 bases and at J to 2 bases, leaving 5 bases not matched to a gene. The CDR3 loop spans 14 amino acids. Here the CDR3 DNA reads TGTGCCAGTAGTCTCGGACAGGGAACCTACGAGCAGTACTTC. Encoded protein: CASSLGQGTYEQYF. Supplemented by reference TRBV19 and TRBJ2-7, the full variable domain reads DGGITQSPKYLFRKEGQNVTLSCEQNLNHDAMYWYRQDPGQGLRLIYYSQIVNDFQKGDIAEGYSVSREKKESFPLTVTSAQKNPTAFYLCASSLGQGTYEQYFGPGTRLTVT.

This clone has a handful of counts. The rearrangement joins TRBV6-1 to TRBJ2-1, with 7 bases matching TRBD1. Trimming at V came to 1 base and at J to 5 bases, leaving 5 bases not matched to a gene. Germline V CDR1 and CDR2: MNHNS, SASEGT. This CDR3 contains 15 residues. The CDR3: CASSEERTGDNEQFF. CDR3 nucleotides: TGTGCCAGCAGTGAAGAGAGGACAGGAGACAATGAGCAGTTCTTC.

This chain joins TRBV19 and TRBJ2-5, with 7 bases lining up with TRBD2. V was clipped by 4 bases and J by 6 bases; unmatched bases: 8. The CDR3 extends over 14 amino acids. The germline V gene has CDR1 LNHDA and CDR2 SQIVND (reference sequence). The CDR3 here is CASSSGTTVQTQYF. The DNA for the CDR3 is TGTGCCAGTAGTAGCGGGACTACCGTGCAGACCCAGTACTTC. The full variable domain, rest sourced from reference TRBV19 and TRBJ2-5, is DGGITQSPKYLFRKEGQNVTLSCEQNLNHDAMYWYRQDPGQGLRLIYYSQIVNDFQKGDIAEGYSVSREKKESFPLTVTSAQKNPTAFYLCASSSGTTVQTQYFGPGTRLLVL.

The chain employs TRBV2 and TRBJ2-2; D is perhaps TRBD2 (5 bases). V lost 7 bases to trimming and J lost 8 bases, with 20 bases between them. This CDR3 has 15 amino acids. The germline V gene has CDR1 SNHLY and CDR2 FYNNEI. In nucleotides, the CDR3 is TGTGCCAGCACGGCGGGCAGCCACACGGGGGGGGAGCTGTTTTTT. Translation gives CASTAGSHTGGELFF.